This T cell receptor (beta chain) was identified during a study of a mutant IDH1 vaccine in newly diagnosed glioma. Time point denoted: baseline, week 1 (first vaccination visit). Described treatment: pre-vaccination baseline after standard-of-care therapy. Sequenced by immunoSEQ multiplex PCR; TCRdb stores in-frame clones only, minus some. Of around 56,000 clones listed, more than 90% are singletons. The source material was PBMCs, sampled from a glioma patient treated with radiotherapy, temozolomide or both. This clonotype was obtained from a man aged 45-60 years with glioma.

For the CDR3, the DNA is TGTGCCAGCAGCGGGACTAGCGGGGGGCGCATTGACGAGCAGTACTTC. This translates into CASSGTSGGRIDEQYF. J is TRBJ2-7 and V is TRBV5-4; 15 positions agree with TRBD2. V trimming: 4 bases; J trimming: 5 bases; junction bases outside the gene matches: 7. Germline V CDR1 and CDR2: SGHNT, YYREEE (reference sequence). There are 16 residues in the CDR3.